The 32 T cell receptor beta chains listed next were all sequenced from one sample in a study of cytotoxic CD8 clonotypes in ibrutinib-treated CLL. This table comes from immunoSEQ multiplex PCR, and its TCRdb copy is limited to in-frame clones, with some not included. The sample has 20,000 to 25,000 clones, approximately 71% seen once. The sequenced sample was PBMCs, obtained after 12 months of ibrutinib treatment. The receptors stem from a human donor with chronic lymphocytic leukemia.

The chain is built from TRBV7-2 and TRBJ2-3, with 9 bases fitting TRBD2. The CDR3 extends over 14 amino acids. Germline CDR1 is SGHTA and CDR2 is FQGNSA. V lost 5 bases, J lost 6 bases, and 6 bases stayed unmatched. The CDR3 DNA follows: TGTGCCAGCAGCGTGCTAGCGGGGACCGATACGCAGTATTTT. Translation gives CASSVLAGTDTQYF.

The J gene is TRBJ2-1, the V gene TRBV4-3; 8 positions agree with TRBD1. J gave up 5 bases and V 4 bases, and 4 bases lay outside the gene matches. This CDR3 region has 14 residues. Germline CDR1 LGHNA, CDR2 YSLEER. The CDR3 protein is CASSPMTGDNEQFF. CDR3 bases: TGCGCCAGCAGCCCCATGACAGGGGACAATGAGCAGTTCTTC.

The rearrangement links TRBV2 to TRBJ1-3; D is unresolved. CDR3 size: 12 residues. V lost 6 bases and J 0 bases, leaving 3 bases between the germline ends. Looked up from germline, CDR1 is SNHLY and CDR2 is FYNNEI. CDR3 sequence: CASSASGNTIYF. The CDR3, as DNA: TGTGCCAGCAGCGCCTCTGGAAACACCATATATTTT.

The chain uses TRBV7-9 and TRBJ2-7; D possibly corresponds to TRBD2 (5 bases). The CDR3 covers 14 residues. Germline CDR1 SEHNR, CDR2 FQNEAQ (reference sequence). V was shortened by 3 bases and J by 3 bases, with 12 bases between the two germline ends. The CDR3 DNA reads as TGTGCCAGCAGCTTTCGGACGGGGAACTACGAGCAGTACTTC. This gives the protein CASSFRTGNYEQYF.

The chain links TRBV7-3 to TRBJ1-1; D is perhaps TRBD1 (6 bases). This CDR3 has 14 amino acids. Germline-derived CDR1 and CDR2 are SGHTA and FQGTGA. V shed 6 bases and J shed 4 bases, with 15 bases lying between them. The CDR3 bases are TGTGCCAGCAGTAGAACAGGGACGAGCACTGAAGCTTTCTTT. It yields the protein CASSRTGTSTEAFF.

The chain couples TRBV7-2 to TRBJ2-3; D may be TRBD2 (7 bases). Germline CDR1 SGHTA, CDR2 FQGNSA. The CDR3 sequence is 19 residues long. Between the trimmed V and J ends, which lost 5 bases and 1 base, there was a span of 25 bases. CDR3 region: CASSRAQPAAGARTDTQYF. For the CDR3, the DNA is TGTGCCAGCAGCAGAGCACAGCCGGCGGCGGGGGCCCGCACAGATACGCAGTATTTT. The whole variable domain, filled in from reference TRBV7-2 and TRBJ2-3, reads GAGVSQSPSNKVTEKGKDVELRCDPISGHTALYWYRQSLGQGLEFLIYFQGNSAPDKSGLPSDRFSAERTGGSVSTLTIQRTQQEDSAVYLCASSRAQPAAGARTDTQYFGPGTRLTVL.

CDR3 sequence: CASKEGQVNQPQHF. CDR3 bases: TGCGCCAGCAAGGAGGGACAGGTCAATCAGCCCCAGCATTTT. The rearrangement joins TRBV10-2 to TRBJ1-5; TRBD1 aligns across 8 bases. From germline, CDR1 is WSHSY and CDR2 SAAADI. Losses at the gene ends were 7 bases for V and 3 bases for J; bases not matched to a gene: 5. This CDR3 is built from 14 residues.

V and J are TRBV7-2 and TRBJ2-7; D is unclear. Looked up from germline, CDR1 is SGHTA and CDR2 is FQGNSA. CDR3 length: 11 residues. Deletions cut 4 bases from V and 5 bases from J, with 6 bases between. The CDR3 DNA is TGTGCCAGCAGCTCTTGGAACGAGCAGTACTTC. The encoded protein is CASSSWNEQYF.

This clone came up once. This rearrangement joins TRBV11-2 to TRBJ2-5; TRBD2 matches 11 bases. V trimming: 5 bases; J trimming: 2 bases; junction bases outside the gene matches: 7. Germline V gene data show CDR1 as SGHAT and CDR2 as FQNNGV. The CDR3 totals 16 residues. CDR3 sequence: CASSRDTSGGQETQYF. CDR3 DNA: TGTGCCAGCAGCAGAGACACTAGCGGGGGACAAGAGACCCAGTACTTC.

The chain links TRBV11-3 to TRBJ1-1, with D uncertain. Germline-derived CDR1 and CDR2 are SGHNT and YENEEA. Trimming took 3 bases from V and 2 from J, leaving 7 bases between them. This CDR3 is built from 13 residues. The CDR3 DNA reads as TGTGCCAGCAGCTTGACGGTAAACACTGAAGCTTTCTTT. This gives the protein CASSLTVNTEAFF.

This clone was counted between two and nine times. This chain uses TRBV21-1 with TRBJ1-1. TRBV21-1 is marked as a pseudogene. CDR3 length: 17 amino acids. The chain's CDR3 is CASSMSGRGARSTEAFF. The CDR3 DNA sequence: TGTGCCAGCAGCATGTCGGGGAGGGGCGCGCGGAGCACTGAAGCTTTCTTT.

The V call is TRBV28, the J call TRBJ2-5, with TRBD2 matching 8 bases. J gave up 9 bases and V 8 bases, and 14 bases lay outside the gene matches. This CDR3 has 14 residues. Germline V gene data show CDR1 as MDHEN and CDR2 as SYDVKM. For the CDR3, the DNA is TGTGCCAGCCTCAGCGGGGGCCTCCTGTTACCCCAGTACTTC. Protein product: CASLSGGLLLPQYF. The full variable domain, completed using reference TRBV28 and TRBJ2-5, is DVKVTQSSRYLVKRTGEKVFLECVQDMDHENMFWYRQDPGLGLRLIYFSYDVKMKEKGDIPEGYSVSREKKERFSLILESASTNQTSMYLCASLSGGLLLPQYFGPGTRLLVL.

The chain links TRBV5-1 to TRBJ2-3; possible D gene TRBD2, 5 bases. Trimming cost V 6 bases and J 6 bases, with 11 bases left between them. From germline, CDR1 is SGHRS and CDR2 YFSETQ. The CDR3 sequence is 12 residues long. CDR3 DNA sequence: TGCGCCAGCAAAGAGGGAACTGATACGCAGTATTTT. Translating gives CASKEGTDTQYF.

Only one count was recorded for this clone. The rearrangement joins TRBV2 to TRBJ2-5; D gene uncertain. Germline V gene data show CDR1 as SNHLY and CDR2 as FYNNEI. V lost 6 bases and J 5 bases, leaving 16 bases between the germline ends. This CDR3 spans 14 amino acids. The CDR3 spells CASSAARSGETQYF. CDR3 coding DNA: TGTGCCAGCAGCGCAGCGCGCTCCGGGGAGACCCAGTACTTC. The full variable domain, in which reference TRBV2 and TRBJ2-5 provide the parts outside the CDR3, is EPEVTQTPSHQVTQMGQEVILRCVPISNHLYFYWYRQILGQKVEFLVSFYNNEISEKSEIFDDQFSVERPDGSNFTLKIRSTKLEDSAMYFCASSAARSGETQYFGPGTRLLVL.

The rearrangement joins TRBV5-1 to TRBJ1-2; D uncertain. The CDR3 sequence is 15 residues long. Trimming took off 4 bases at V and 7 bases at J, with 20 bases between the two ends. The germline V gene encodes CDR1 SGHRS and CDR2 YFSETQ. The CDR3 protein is CASSPSVLREGGYTF. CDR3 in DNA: TGCGCCAGCAGCCCATCAGTGCTGCGTGAGGGTGGCTACACCTTC.

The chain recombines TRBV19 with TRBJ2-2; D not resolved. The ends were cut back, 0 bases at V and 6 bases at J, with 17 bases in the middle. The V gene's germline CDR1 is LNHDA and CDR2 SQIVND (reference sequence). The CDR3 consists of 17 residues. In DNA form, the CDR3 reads TGTGCCAGTAGTATAGATCTGCCGGCCCCATTGGCCGGGGAGCTGTTTTTT. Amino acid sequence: CASSIDLPAPLAGELFF.

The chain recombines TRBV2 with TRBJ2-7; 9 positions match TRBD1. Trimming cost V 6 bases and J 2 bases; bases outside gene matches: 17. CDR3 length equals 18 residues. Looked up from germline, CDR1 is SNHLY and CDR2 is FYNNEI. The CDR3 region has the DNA TGTGCCAGCAGAAAGGGCCGTATAGGACAGGGGCTAACCTACGAGCAGTACTTC. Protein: CASRKGRIGQGLTYEQYF.

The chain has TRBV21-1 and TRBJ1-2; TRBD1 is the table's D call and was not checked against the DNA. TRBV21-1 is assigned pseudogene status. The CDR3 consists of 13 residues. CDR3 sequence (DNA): TGTGCCAGCAGCAAAGTAGGGGAACATGGCTACACCTTC. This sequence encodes CASSKVGEHGYTF.

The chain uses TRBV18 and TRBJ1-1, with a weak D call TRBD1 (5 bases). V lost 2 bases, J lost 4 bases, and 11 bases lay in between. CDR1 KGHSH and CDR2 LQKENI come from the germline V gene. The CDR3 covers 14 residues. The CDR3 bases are TGTGCCAGCTCACCAGGGGCCGGGACCACTGAAGCTTTCTTT. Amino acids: CASSPGAGTTEAFF.

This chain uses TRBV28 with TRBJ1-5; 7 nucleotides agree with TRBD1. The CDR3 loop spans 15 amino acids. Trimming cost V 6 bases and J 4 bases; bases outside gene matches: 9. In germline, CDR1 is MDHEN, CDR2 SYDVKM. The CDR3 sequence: CASRRGGGRNQPQHF. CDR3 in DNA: TGTGCCAGCAGGCGCGGAGGGGGCCGAAATCAGCCCCAGCATTTT.

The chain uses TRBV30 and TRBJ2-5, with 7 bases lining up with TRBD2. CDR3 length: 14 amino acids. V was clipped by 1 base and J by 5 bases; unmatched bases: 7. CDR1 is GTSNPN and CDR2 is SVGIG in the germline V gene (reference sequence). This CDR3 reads CAWSAPTSLETQYF. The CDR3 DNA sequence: TGTGCCTGGAGTGCCCCGACTAGCTTGGAGACCCAGTACTTC.

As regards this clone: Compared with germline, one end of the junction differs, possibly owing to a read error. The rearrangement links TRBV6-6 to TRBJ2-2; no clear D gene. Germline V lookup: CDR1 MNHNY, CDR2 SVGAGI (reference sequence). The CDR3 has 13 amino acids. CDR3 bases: TGCGTCAGTTGGGTAGGCATCACCGGGGAGCTGTTTTTT. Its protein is CVSWVGITGELFF.

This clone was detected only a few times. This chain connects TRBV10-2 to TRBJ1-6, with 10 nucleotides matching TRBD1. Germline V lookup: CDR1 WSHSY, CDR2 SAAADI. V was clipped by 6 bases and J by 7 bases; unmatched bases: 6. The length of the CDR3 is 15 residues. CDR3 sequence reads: CASRESGQGNSPLHF. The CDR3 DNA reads TGCGCCAGCAGAGAATCGGGACAGGGGAATTCACCCCTCCACTTT.

For the CDR3, the DNA is TGTGCCAGCAGTCCCGTTCCGGGACTAGCGGGGGGCGTCCTGAGGAATGAGCAGTTCTTC. Residues: CASSPVPGLAGGVLRNEQFF. The chain uses TRBV6-4 and TRBJ2-1; TRBD2 agrees at 15 bases. This CDR3 comprises 20 residues. CDR1 and CDR2 (germline): MRHNA, SNTAGT. Germline trimming cut 5 bases from V and 7 bases from J; bases unmatched to any gene: 18.

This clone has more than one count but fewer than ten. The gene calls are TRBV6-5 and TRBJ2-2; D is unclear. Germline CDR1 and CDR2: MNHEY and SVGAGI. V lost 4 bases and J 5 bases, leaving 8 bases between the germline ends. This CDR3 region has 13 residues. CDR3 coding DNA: TGTGCCAGCAGTTTGCTCAGGACCGGGGAGCTGTTTTTT. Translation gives CASSLLRTGELFF.

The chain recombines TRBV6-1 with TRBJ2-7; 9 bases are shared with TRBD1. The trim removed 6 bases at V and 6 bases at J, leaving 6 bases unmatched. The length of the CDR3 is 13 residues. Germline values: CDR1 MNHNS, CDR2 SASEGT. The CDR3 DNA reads TGTGCCAGCAGCCGGGACAGGGATCGCGAGCAGTACTTC. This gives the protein CASSRDRDREQYF.

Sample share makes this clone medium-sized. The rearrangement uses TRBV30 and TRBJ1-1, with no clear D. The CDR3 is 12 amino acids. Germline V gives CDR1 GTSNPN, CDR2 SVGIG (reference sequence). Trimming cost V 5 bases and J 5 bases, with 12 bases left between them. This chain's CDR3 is CAWDPRGTEAFF. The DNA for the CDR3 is TGTGCCTGGGATCCCCGAGGGACTGAAGCTTTCTTT. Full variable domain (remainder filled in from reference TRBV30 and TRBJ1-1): SQTIHQWPATLVQPVGSPLSLECTVEGTSNPNLYWYRQAAGRGLQLLFYSVGIGQISSEVPQNLSASRPQDRQFILSSKKLLLSDSGFYLCAWDPRGTEAFFGQGTRLTVV.

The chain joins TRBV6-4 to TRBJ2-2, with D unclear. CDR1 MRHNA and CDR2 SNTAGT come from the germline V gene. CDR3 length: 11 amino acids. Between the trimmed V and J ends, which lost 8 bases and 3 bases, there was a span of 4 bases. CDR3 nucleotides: TGTGCCAGCGGATACACCGGGGAGCTGTTTTTT. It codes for CASGYTGELFF.

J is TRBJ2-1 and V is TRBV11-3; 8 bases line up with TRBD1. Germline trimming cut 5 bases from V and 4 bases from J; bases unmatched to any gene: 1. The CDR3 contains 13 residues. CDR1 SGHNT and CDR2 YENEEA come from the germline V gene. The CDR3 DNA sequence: TGTGCCAGCAGCCGACAGGGGTACAATGAGCAGTTCTTC. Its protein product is CASSRQGYNEQFF.

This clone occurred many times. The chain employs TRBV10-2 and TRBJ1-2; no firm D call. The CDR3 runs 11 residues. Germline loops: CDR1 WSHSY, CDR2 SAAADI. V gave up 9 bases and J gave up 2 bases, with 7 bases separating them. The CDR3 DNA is TGCGCCAGTCAAGGGAACTATGGCTACACCTTC. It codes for CASQGNYGYTF.

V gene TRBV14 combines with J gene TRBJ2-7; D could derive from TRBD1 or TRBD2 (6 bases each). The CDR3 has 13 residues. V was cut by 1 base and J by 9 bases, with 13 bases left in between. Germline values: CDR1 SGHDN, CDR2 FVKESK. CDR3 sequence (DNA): TGTGCCAGCAGCCAAGGAGGGGGGTTCGCGCAGTACTTC. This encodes CASSQGGGFAQYF.

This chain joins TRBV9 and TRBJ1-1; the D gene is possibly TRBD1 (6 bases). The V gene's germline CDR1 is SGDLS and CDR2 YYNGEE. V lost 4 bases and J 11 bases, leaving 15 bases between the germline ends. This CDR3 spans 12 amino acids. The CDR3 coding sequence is TGTGCCAGCAGCCCGAGTGGGGGGCTCGCTTTCTTT. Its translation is CASSPSGGLAFF.